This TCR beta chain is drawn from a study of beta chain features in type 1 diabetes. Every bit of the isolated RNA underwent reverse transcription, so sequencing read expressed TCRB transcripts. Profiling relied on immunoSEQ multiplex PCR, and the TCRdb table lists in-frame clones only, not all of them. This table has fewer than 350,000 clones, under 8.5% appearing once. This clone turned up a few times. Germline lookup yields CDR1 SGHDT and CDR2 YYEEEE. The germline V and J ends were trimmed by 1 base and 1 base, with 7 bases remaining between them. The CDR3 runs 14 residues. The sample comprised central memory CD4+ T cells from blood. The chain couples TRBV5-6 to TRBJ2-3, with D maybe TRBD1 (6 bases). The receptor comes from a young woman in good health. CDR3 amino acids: CASSLRQGTDTQYF. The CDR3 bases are TGTGCCAGCAGCTTGCGACAGGGCACAGATACGCAGTATTTT. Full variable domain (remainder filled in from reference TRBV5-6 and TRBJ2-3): DAGVTQSPTHLIKTRGQQVTLRCSPKSGHDTVSWYQQALGQGPQFIFQYYEEEERQRGNFPDRFSGHQFPNYSSELNVNALLLGDSALYLCASSLRQGTDTQYFGPGTRLTVL.